The entry below describes one TCR beta chain. The antigen is unknown. Researchers amplified the TCR beta CDR3 regions from RNA transcripts. When the TCR CDR3 underwent first-round RT-PCR, the HTBI primer set was used. MiXCR, applied by TCRdb to the multiplex PCR reads, yields one record per CDR3 protein. The sample has about 300,000 distinct CDR3 sequences; 15% to 20% are singletons. The sample originates from a study of T cells in Graves' hyperthyroidism and ophthalmopathy. In the study overall: Staff took peripheral blood when the initial diagnosis was made, before any treatment began.

General study results and limits: Through a model of 13 V-J features, ophthalmopathy was separated from stable hyperthyroidism.

Investigators excluded patients with uncontrolled infection, other autoimmune disease, pregnancy or lactation. PBMCs were collected from an approximately 9.4 ml volume of fresh peripheral blood. CDR3 size: 14 residues. V gave up 4 bases and J gave up 9 bases; unmatched junction bases: 6. Germline V gives CDR1 PRHDT, CDR2 FYEKMQ (reference sequence). The sequenced sample consisted of blood. The clonotype originates from a man aged 45-65 years with Graves' ophthalmopathy. The chain uses TRBV13 and TRBJ1-6; 7 bases match TRBD1. CDR3 protein: CASSSRTGSSPLHF. Written as DNA, the CDR3 is TGTGCCAGCAGCTCCAGGACAGGTAGTTCACCCCTCCACTTT.